This T cell receptor (beta chain) was identified during a study of shared clonotypes between healthy human individuals. Study-wide context: Plates per donor: three CD4 naive, three CD4 memory, two CD8 naive, one CD8 memory. Findings and limits, study-wide: Naive subsets usually exceeded memory subsets in estimated richness.

Of note for this clone: The antigen is unknown.

Donors had no recently reported acute infections or vaccinations and were HIV-negative. The donor cohort consisted entirely of Caucasian adults residing in Nashville, Tennessee. Clones were sequenced by immunoSEQ multiplex PCR, and TCRdb holds only the in-frame ones, with some missing. The data show about 2.3 million clones, with just under 95% seen just once and approximately 0.39% held by the top ten. This CDR3 has 16 residues. Germline CDR1 reads SGHRS; CDR2 reads YFSETQ. Trimming took 0 bases from V and 0 from J, leaving 13 bases between them. This receptor was taken from a man aged 18 to 29 in good health. Some clones in this sample may be carry-over from other donors' samples. The source material was naive CD4+ T cells from PBMCs. Specified subset: CD45RA+ positively selected. The chain is built from TRBV5-1 and TRBJ2-7, with a weak D call TRBD2 (5 bases). Written as DNA, the CDR3 is TGCGCCAGCAGCTTGGAAGGGAGTTTAAGCTCCTACGAGCAGTACTTC. This codes for CASSLEGSLSSYEQYF. Together with reference TRBV5-1 and TRBJ2-7, the CDR3 gives the full variable domain: KAGVTQTPRYLIKTRGQQVTLSCSPISGHRSVSWYQQTPGQGLQFLFEYFSETQRNKGNFPGRFSGRQFSNSRSEMNVSTLELGDSALYLCASSLEGSLSSYEQYFGPGTRLTVT.